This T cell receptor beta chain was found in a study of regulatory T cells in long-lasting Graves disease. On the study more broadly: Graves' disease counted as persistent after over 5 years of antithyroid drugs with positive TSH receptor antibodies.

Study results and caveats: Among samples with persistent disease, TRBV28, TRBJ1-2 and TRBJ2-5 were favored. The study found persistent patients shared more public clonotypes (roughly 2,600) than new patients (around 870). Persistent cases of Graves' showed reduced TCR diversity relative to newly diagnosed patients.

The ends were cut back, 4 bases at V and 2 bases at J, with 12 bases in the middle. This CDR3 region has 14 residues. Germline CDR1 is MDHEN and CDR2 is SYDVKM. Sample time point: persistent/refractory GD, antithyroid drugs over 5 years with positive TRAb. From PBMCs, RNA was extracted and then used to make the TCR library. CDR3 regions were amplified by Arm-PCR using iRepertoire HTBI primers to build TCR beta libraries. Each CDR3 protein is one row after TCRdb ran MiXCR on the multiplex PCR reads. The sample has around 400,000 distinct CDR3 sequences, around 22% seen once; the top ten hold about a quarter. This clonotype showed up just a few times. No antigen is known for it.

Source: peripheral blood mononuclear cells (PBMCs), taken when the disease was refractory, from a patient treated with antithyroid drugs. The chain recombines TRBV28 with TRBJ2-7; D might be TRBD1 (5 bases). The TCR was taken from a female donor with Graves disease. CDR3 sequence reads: CASSSPSGTYEQYF. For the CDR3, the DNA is TGTGCCAGCAGTTCCCCCTCAGGGACCTACGAGCAGTACTTC. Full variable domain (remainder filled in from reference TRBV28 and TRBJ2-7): DVKVTQSSRYLVKRTGEKVFLECVQDMDHENMFWYRQDPGLGLRLIYFSYDVKMKEKGDIPEGYSVSREKKERFSLILESASTNQTSMYLCASSSPSGTYEQYFGPGTRLTVT.